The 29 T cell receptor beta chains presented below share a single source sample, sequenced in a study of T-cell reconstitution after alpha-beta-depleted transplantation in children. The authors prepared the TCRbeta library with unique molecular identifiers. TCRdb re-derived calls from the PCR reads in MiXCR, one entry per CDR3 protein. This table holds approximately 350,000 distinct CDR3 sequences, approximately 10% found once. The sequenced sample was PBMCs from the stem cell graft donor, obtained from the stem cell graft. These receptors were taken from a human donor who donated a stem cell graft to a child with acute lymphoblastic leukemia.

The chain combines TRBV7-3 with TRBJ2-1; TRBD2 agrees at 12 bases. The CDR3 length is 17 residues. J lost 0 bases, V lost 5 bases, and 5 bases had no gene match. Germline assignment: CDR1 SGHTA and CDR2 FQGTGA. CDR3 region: CASSPLTSGSSYNEQFF. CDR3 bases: TGTGCCAGCAGCCCGTTGACTAGCGGGAGCTCCTACAATGAGCAGTTCTTC.

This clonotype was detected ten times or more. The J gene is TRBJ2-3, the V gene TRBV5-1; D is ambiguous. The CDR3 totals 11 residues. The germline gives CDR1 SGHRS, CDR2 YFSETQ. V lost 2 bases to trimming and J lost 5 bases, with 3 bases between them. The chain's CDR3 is CASSFQDTQYF. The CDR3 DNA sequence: TGCGCCAGCAGCTTTCAAGATACGCAGTATTTT.

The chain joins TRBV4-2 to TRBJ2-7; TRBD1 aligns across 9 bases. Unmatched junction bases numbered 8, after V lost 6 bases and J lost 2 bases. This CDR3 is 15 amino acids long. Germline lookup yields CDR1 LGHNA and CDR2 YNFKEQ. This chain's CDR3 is CASRDTGTGPYEQYF. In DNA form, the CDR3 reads TGTGCCAGCAGGGATACCGGGACAGGGCCCTACGAGCAGTACTTC.

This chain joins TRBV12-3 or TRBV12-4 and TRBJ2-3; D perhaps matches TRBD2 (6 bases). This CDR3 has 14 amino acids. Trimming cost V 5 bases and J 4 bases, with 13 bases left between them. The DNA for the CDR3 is TGTGCCAGCAGTCCAAGTAGGAGGGCAGATACGCAGTATTTT. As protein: CASSPSRRADTQYF.

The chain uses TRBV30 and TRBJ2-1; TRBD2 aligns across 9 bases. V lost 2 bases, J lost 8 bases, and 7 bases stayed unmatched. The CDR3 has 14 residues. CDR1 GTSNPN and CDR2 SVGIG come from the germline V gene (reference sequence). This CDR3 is CAWSPAGGADEQFF. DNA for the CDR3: TGTGCCTGGAGTCCAGCGGGAGGTGCCGATGAGCAGTTCTTC. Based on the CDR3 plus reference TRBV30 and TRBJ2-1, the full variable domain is SQTIHQWPATLVQPVGSPLSLECTVEGTSNPNLYWYRQAAGRGLQLLFYSVGIGQISSEVPQNLSASRPQDRQFILSSKKLLLSDSGFYLCAWSPAGGADEQFFGPGTRLTVL.

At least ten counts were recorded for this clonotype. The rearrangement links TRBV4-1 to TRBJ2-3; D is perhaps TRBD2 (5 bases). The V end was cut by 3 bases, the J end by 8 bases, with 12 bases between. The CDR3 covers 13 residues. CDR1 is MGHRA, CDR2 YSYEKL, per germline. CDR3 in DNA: TGCGCCAGCAGCCAGGGGAGTTCGGGTACGCAGTATTTT. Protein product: CASSQGSSGTQYF.

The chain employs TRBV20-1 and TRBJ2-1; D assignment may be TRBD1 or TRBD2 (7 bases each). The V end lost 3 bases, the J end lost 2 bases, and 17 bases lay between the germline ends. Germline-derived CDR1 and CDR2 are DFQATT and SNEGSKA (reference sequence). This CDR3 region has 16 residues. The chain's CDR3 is CSARAPGRGPYNEQFF. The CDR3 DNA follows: TGCAGTGCTAGGGCCCCAGGGAGGGGGCCCTACAATGAGCAGTTCTTC.

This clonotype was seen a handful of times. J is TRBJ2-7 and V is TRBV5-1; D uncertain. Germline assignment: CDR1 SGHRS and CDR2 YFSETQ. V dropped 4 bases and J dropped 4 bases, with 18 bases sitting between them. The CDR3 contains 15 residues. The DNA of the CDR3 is TGCGCCAGCAGCGCCGAGCTGGGGAACGGATACGAGCAGTACTTC. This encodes CASSAELGNGYEQYF.

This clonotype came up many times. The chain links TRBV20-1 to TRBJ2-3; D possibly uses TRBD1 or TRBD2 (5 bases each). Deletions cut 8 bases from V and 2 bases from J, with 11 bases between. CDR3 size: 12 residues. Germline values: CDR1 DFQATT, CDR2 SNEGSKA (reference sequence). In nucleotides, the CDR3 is TGCAGTTTCGGGGCTTCCACAGATACGCAGTATTTT. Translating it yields CSFGASTDTQYF.

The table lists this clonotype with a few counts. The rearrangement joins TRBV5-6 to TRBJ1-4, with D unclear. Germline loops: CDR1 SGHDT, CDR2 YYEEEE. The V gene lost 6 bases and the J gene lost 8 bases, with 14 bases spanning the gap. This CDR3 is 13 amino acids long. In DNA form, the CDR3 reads TGTGCCAGCAATGCGGGGAGGAGAGAAAAACTGTTTTTT. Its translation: CASNAGRREKLFF.

The CDR3 here is CASSHRLFGDEQYF. In nucleotides, the CDR3 is TGCGCCAGCAGCCACCGCCTCTTCGGGGACGAGCAGTACTTC. The J gene is TRBJ2-7, the V gene TRBV4-3; possible D gene TRBD2, 5 bases. The CDR3 sequence is 14 residues long. The germline V and J ends were trimmed by 3 bases and 5 bases, with 14 bases remaining between them. Germline V gene data show CDR1 as LGHNA and CDR2 as YSLEER.

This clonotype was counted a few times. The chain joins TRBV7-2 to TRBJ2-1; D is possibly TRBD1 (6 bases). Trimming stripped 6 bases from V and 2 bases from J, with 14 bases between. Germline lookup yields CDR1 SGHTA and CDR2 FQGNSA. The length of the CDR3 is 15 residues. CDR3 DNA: TGTGCCAGCAGTCCAGCCTGGGACACCTACAATGAGCAGTTCTTC. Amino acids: CASSPAWDTYNEQFF.

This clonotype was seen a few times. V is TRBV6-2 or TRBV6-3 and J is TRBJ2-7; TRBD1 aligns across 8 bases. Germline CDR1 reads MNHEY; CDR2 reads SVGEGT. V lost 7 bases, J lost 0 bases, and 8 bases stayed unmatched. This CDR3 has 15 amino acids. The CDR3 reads CASIFRDRNSYEQYF. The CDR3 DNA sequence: TGTGCCAGCATCTTCCGGGACAGGAACTCCTACGAGCAGTACTTC.

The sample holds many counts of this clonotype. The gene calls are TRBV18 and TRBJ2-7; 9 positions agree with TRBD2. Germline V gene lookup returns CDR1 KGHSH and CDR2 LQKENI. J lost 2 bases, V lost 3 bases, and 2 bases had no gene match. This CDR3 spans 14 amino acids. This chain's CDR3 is CASSPTSGPYEQYF. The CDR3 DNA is TGTGCCAGCTCACCGACTAGCGGCCCCTACGAGCAGTACTTC.

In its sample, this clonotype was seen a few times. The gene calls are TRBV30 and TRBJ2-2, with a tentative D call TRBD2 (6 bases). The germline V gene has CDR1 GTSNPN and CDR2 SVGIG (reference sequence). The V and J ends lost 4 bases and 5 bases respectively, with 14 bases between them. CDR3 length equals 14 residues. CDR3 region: CAWNPGGVTGELFF. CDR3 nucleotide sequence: TGTGCCTGGAATCCCGGAGGGGTAACCGGGGAGCTGTTTTTT.

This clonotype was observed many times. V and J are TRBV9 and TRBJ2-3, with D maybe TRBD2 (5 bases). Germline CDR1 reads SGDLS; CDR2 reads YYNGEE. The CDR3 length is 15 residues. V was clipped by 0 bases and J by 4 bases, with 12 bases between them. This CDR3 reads CASSVDLGSADTQYF. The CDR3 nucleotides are TGTGCCAGCAGCGTAGATCTAGGGAGCGCAGATACGCAGTATTTT.

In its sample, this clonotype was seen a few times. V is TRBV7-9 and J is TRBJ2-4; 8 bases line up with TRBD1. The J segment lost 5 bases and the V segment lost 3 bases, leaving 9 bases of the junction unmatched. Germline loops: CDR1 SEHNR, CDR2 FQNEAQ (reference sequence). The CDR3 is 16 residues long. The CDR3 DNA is TGTGCCAGCAGCTTTGGATACAGGGGGGAGGAAAACATTCAGTACTTC. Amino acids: CASSFGYRGEENIQYF.

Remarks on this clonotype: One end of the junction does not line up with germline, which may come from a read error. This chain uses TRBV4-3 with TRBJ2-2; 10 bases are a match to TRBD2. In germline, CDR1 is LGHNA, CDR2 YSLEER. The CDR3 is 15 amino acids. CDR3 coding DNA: TGCGCCAGCAATGGGGGACTAGCGAACACCGTGGAGCTGTTTTTT. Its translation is CASNGGLANTVELFF.

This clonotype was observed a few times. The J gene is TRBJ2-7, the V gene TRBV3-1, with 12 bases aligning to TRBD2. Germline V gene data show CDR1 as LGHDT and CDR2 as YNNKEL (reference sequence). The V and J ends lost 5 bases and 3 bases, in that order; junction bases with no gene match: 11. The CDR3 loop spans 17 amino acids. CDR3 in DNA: TGTGCCAGCAGCGCGCACCGGACTAGCGGGACTGGCTACGAGCAGTACTTC. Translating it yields CASSAHRTSGTGYEQYF.

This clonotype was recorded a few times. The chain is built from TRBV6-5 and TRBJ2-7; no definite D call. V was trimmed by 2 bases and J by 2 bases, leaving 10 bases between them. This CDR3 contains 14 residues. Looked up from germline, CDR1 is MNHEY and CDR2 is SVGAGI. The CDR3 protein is CASSYGVGTYEQYF. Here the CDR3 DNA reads TGTGCCAGCAGTTACGGGGTAGGAACCTACGAGCAGTACTTC.

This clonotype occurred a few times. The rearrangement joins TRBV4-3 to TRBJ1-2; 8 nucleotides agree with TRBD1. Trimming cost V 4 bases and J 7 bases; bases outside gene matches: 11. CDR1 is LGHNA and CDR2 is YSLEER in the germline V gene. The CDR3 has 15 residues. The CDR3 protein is CASSPRDRYPLGYTF. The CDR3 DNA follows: TGCGCCAGCAGCCCAAGGGACAGGTACCCTCTTGGCTACACCTTC.

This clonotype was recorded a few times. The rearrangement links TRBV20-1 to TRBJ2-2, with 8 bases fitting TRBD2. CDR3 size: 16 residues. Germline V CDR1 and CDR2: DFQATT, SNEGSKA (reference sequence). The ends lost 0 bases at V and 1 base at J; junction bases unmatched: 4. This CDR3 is CSARDRTSQNTGELFF. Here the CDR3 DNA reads TGCAGTGCTAGAGATAGGACTAGCCAGAACACCGGGGAGCTGTTTTTT.

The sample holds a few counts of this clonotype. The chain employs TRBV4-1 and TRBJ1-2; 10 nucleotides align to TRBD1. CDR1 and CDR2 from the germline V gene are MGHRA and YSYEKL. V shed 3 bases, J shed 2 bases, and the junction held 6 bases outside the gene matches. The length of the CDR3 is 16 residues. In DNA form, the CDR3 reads TGCGCCAGCAGCCACCGGGACAGGGGTTCGAACTATGGCTACACCTTC. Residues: CASSHRDRGSNYGYTF.

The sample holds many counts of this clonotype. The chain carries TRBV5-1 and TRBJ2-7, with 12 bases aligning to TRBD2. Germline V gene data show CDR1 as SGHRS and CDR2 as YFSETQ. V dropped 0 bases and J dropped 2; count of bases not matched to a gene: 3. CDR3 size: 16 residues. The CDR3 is CASSLGLAGAPYEQYF. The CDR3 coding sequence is TGCGCCAGCAGCTTGGGACTAGCGGGAGCACCCTACGAGCAGTACTTC.

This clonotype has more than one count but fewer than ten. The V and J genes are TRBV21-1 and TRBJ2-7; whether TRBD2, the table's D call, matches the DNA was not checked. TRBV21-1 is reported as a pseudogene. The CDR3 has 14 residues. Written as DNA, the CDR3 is TGTGCCAGCACGCGCGTGCTAGCGGGCTACGAGCAGTACTTC. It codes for CASTRVLAGYEQYF.

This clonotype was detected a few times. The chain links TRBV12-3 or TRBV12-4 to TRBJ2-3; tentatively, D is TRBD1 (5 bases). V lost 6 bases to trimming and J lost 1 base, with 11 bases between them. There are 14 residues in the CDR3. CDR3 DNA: TGTGCCAGCAGCACACTACAGGGCACAGATACGCAGTATTTT. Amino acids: CASSTLQGTDTQYF.

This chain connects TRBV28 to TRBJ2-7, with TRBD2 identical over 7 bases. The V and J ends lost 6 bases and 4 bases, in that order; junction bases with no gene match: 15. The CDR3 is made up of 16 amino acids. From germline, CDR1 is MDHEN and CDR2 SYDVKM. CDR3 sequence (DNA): TGTGCCAGCAGCCCCGCCGAAAGCGGGAACTGGTACGAGCAGTACTTC. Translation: CASSPAESGNWYEQYF.

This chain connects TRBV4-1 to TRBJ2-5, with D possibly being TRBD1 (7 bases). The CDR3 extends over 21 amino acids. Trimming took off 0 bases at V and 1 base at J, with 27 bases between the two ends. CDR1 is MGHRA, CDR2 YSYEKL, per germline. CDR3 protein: CASSQDSSVGQGGVIQETQYF. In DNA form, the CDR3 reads TGCGCCAGCAGCCAAGATAGTTCTGTTGGGCAGGGGGGCGTTATCCAAGAGACCCAGTACTTC.

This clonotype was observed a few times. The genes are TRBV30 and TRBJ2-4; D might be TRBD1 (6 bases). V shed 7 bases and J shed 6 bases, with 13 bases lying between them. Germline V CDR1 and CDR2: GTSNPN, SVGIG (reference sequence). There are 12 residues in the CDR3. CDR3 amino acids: CAYASQGNIQYF. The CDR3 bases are TGTGCCTACGCATCACAGGGAAACATTCAGTACTTC.